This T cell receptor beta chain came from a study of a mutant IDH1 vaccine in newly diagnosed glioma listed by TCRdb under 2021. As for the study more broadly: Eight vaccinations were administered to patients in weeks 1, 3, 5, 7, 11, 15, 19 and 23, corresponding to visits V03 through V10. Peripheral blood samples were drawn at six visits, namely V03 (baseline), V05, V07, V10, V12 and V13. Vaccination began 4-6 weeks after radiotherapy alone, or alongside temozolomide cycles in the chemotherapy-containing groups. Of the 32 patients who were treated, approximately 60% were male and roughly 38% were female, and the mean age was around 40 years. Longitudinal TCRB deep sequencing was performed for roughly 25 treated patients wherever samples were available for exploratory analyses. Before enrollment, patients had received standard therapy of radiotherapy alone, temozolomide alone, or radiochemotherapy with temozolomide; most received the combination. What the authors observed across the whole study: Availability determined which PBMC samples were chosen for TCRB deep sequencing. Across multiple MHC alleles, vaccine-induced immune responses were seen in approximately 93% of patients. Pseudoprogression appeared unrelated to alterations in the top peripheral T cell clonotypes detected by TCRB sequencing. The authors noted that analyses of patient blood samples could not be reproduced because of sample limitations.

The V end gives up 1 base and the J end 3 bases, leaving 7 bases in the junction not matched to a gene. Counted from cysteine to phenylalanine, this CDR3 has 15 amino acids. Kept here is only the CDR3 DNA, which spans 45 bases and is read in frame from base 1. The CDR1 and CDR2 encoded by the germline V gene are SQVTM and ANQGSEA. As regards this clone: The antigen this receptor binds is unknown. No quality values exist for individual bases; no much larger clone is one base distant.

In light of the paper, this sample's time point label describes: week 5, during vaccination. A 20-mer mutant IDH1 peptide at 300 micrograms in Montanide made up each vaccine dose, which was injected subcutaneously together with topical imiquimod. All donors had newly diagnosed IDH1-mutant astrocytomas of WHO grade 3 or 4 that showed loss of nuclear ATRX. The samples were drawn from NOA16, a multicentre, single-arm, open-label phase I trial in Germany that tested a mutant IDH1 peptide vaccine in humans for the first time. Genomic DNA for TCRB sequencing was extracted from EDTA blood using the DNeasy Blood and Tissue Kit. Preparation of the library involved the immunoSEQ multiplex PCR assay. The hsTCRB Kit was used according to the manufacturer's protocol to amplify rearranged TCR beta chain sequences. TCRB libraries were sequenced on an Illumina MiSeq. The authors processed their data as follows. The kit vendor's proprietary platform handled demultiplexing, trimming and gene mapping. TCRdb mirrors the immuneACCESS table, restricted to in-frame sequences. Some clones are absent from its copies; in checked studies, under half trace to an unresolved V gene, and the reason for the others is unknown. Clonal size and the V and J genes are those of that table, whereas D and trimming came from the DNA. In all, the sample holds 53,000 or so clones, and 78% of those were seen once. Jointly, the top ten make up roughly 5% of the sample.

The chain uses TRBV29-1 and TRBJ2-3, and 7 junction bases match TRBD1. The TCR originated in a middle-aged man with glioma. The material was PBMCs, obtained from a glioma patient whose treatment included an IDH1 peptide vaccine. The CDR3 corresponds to CSVEALNRGTDTQYF. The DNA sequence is TGCAGCGTTGAAGCGCTAAACAGGGGAACAGATACGCAGTATTTT.